The following is a T cell receptor (beta chain) sequence with its context. The CDR3 covers 15 residues. The V end lost 1 base, the J end lost 3 bases, and 14 bases lay between the germline ends. Germline CDR1 is GTSNPN and CDR2 is SVGIG (reference sequence). The data originate from a study of shared T cell receptors in the human thymus. Method: immunoSEQ multiplex PCR; TCRdb's copy keeps in-frame clones and lacks some. Of 540,000 or so clones detected, around 78% appear once; the ten largest clones hold about 0.013%. The data were also submitted as part of a second study, on human thymus T cells.

Source material: thymocytes. This TCR derives from a boy younger than two with a congenital heart defect. The chain joins TRBV30 to TRBJ2-3, with D perhaps matching TRBD2 (6 bases). CDR3 loop: CAWSDPRRDTDTQYF. CDR3 in DNA: TGTGCCTGGAGTGATCCCCGGAGGGATACAGATACGCAGTATTTT. Looking up the rest from reference TRBV30 and TRBJ2-3 gives the full variable domain: SQTIHQWPATLVQPVGSPLSLECTVEGTSNPNLYWYRQAAGRGLQLLFYSVGIGQISSEVPQNLSASRPQDRQFILSSKKLLLSDSGFYLCAWSDPRRDTDTQYFGPGTRLTVL.